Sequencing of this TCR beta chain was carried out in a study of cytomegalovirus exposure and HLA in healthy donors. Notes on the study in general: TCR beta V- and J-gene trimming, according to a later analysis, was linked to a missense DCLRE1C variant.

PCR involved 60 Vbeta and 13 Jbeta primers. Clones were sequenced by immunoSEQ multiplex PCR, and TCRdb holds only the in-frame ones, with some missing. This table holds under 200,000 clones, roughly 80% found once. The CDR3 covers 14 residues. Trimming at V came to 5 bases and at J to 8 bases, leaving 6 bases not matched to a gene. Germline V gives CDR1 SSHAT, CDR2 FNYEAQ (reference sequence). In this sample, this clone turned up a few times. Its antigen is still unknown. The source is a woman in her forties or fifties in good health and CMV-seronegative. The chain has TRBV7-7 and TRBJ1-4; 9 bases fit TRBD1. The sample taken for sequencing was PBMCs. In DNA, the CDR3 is TGTGCCAGCAGCCGGACAGGGGCTTTGGAAAAACTGTTTTTT. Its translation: CASSRTGALEKLFF.